The 9 T cell receptor gamma chains listed next were all sequenced from one sample in a study of intestinal T cells in coeliac disease. TRG repertoires were amplified with LymphoTrack primers from approximately 0.2 ug of biopsy DNA. TCRdb used CATT to re-call clones from the multiplex PCR reads. The data show some 420 gamma-chain clones, 35% to 50% seen once. More than 9 formalin-fixed paraffin-embedded scrolls, each 5 µm thick, supplied each case's genomic DNA. The sequenced sample consisted of a duodenal biopsy. The receptor source for this set is a human donor with celiac disease.

Comments on this clone: Since a far larger clone is one base different, this is likely a read error. CDR3 protein: CATWDRLVVKKLF. The CDR3 nucleotides are TGTGCCACCTGGGACAGGCTGGTCGTCAAGAAGCTCTTT. The chain couples TRGV3 to TRGJ1 or TRGJ2. The CDR3 spans 13 residues. Germline V gene data show CDR1 as VTNTFY and CDR2 as YDVSTARD (reference sequence).

This clone was counted only a few times. V and J are TRGV3 and TRGJ1 or TRGJ2. The CDR3 is made up of 13 amino acids. Germline CDR1 VTNTFY, CDR2 YDVSTARD (reference sequence). V trimming: 0 bases; J trimming: 8 bases; junction bases outside the gene matches: 7. The CDR3 reads CATWDRPGHKKLF. The CDR3 DNA is TGTGCCACCTGGGACAGGCCTGGGCATAAGAAACTCTTT.

This clone was found a few times. TCRdb's protein for this DNA is that of a much larger clone and differs from the translation at residue 9, likely a read error; the protein shown is the DNA translation. V gene TRGV10 combines with J gene TRGJP2. TRGV10 has ORF status, its function being uncertain. The CDR3 runs to 14 residues. The CDR3 reads CAAWDPGSNWIKTF. DNA of the CDR3: TGTGCTGCGTGGGATCCCGGTAGTAATTGGATCAAGACGTTT.

The chain carries TRGV8 and TRGJ1 or TRGJ2. J was trimmed by 7 bases and V by 6 bases; bases with no gene match: 15. This CDR3 has 14 amino acids. CDR1 and CDR2 (germline): VENAVY, YDSYNSRV. This CDR3 is CATWISGGPYKKLF. In DNA, the CDR3 is TGTGCCACCTGGATATCCGGAGGTCCCTATAAGAAACTCTTT.

The chain combines TRGV8 with TRGJ1 or TRGJ2. There are 13 residues in the CDR3. Looked up from germline, CDR1 is VENAVY and CDR2 is YDSYNSRV. The CDR3 DNA sequence: TGTGCACCTGGGATCCGGATGTATTATAAGAAACTCTTT. Protein product: CAPGIRMYYKKLF.

In regard to this clone: A read error likely explains this, since a far larger clone differs by one base. The sample holds other DNA sequences that translate to the same CDR3. The chain uses TRGV11 and TRGJ1 or TRGJ2. TRGV11 is recorded as an ORF, its role being uncertain. This CDR3 is built from 13 residues. CDR3 DNA: TGTGCCTGCTGGATTAGTTTTCATTACAAGAAACTCTTT. Translation gives CACWISFHYKKLF.

This CDR3 is CAPGSDWIKTF. CDR3 in DNA: TGTGCACCTGGTAGTGATTGGATCAAGACGTTT. The rearrangement uses TRGV2 and TRGJP2. Germline lookup yields CDR1 EGSNGY and CDR2 YDSYNSKV. CDR3 size: 11 residues.

This sequence joins TRGV2 and TRGJ1 or TRGJ2. After removal of 5 bases from V and 9 bases from J, the junction contained 10 bases not matched to a gene. The CDR3 extends over 12 amino acids. CDR1 EGSNGY and CDR2 YDSYNSKV come from the germline V gene. Here the CDR3 reads CATWGLWGKKLF. The CDR3 nucleotides read TGTGCCACCTGGGGCCTTTGGGGTAAGAAACTCTTT.

This clone has just a few counts. The sample contains more than one DNA sequence encoding this CDR3. CDR3 in amino acids: CATWVSDWIKTF. The CDR3 DNA follows: TGTGCCACCTGGGTGAGTGATTGGATCAAGACGTTT. This rearrangement joins TRGV2 to TRGJP2. The CDR3 runs to 12 residues. Unmatched junction bases numbered 2, after V lost 5 bases and J lost 5 bases. Germline V gene lookup returns CDR1 EGSNGY and CDR2 YDSYNSKV.